Sequencing of this T cell receptor (beta chain) was carried out in a study of blood T cells in healthy people across ages. General study findings and limits: As age increased, TCR beta diversity per million T cells fell in a roughly linear fashion.

A second PCR of 7 to 11 cycles used a sample-barcoded 5' primer and a J-beta primer mix. Every molecule of cDNA carried a tag from a template-switch adaptor with 12 random nucleotides. All samples gave at least 3 million CDR3-containing paired-end reads. TCRdb fed the 5' RACE reads into MiXCR, producing one record per CDR3 protein. Seen here are some 1.6 million distinct CDR3 sequences, roughly 32% observed once, and the top ten hold roughly 10%. This clonotype was observed a few times. As yet, its antigen is unknown. V shed 7 bases and J shed 0 bases, with 13 bases lying between them. This CDR3 comprises 16 residues. The total RNA that was extracted per sample amounted to at least 5.5 micrograms.

The chain employs TRBV12-3 or TRBV12-4 and TRBJ2-6, with D tentatively TRBD2 (5 bases). This clonotype originated in a woman between 25 and 40 years old in good health. Sequencing was performed on blood. The CDR3 DNA reads TGTGCCAGCACTAACCCTGGGAGCTCTGGGGCCAACGTCCTGACTTTC. Encoded protein: CASTNPGSSGANVLTF.